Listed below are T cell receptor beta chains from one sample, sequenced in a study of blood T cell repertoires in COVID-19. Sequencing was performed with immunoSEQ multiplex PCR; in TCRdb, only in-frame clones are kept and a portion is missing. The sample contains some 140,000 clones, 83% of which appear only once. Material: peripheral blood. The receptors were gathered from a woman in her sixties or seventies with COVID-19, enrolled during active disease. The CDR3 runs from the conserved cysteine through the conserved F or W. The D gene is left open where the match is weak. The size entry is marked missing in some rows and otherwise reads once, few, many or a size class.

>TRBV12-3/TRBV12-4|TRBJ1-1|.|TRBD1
CASSQGAEAFF
TGTGCCAGCAGCCAGGGGGCTGAAGCTTTCTTT
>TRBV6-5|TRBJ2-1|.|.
CASRPTSYNEQFF
TGTGCCAGCAGGCCCACTAGTTACAATGAGCAGTTCTTC
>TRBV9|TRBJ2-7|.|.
CASSVGQFSYEQYF
TGTGCCAGCAGCGTAGGGCAGTTCAGCTACGAGCAGTACTTC
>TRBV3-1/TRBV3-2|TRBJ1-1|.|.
CASSPARGYTEAFF
TGTGCCAGCAGCCCGGCCCGGGGGTACACTGAAGCTTTCTTT
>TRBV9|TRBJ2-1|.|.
CASSSDWMGNGEQFF
TGTGCCAGCAGCTCGGACTGGATGGGTAACGGTGAGCAGTTCTTC
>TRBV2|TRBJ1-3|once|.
CASSLDSMPGNTIYF
TGTGCCAGCAGTCTGGACAGCATGCCTGGAAACACCATATATTTT
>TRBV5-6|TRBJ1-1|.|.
CASSFWRHSPEAFF
TGTGCCAGCAGCTTTTGGAGGCATAGTCCTGAAGCTTTCTTT
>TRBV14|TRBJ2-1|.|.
CASSQQGLGEQFF
TGTGCCAGCAGCCAACAGGGGCTTGGTGAGCAGTTCTTC
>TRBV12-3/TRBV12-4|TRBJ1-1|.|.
CASSSGNTEAFF
TGTGCCAGCAGTTCAGGGAACACTGAAGCTTTCTTT
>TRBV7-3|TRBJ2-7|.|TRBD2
CASSLSGGYEQYF
TGTGCCAGCAGCTTAAGCGGGGGATACGAGCAGTACTTC
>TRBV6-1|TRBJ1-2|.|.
CASSEALRAHGYTF
TGTGCCAGCAGTGAAGCGCTCAGGGCGCATGGCTACACCTTC
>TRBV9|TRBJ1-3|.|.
CASSVGGGNTIYF
TGTGCCAGCAGCGTAGGCGGTGGAAACACCATATATTTT
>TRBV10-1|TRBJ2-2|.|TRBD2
CASSLGLAGGKGGELFF
TGCGCCAGCAGTCTGGGACTAGCGGGAGGAAAGGGCGGGGAGCTGTTTTTT
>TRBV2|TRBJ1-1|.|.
CASSDFNEAFF
TGTGCCAGCAGTGACTTTAATGAAGCTTTCTTT
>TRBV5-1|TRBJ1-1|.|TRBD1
CASRDRVGVTEAFF
TGCGCCAGCAGGGACAGGGTAGGAGTCACTGAAGCTTTCTTT
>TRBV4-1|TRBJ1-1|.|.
CASSHGTEAFF
TGCGCCAGCAGCCACGGCACTGAAGCTTTCTTT
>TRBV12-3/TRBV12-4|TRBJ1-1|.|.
CASSLIRGTEAFF
TGTGCCAGCAGTTTAATAAGGGGCACTGAAGCTTTCTTT
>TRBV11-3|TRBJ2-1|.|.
CASSLTGNEQFF
TGTGCCAGCAGCTTGACGGGGAATGAGCAGTTCTTC
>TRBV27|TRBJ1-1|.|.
CASSPRVMNTEAFF
TGTGCCAGCAGTCCCAGGGTCATGAACACTGAAGCTTTCTTT
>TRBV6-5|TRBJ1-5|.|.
CASSKGTSGPQHF
TGTGCCAGCAGTAAGGGAACTAGCGGGCCCCAGCATTTT
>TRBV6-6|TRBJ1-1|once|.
CASSYSRTAQPAFF
TGTGCCAGCAGTTACTCGAGGACAGCTCAACCTGCTTTCTTT
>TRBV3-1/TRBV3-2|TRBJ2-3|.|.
CASSQVRGSDTQYF
TGTGCCAGCAGCCAAGTAAGGGGCTCAGATACGCAGTATTTT
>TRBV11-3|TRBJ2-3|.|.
CASSLDGVSTDTQYF
TGTGCCAGCAGCTTAGACGGGGTTAGCACAGATACGCAGTATTTT
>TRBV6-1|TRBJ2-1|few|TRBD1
CASSDLGTGSYEQFF
TGTGCCAGCAGTGATCTCGGGACAGGGTCATATGAGCAGTTCTTC
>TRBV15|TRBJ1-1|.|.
CATSRDRDTEAFF
TGTGCCACCAGCAGAGATCGGGACACTGAAGCTTTCTTT
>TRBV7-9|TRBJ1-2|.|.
CASSQTDTREGGYTF
TGTGCCAGCAGCCAAACCGATACACGGGAAGGAGGCTACACCTTC
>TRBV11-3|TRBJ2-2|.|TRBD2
CASSLGRTSGVDGELFF
TGTGCCAGCAGCTTAGGACGGACTAGCGGGGTTGACGGGGAGCTGTTTTTT
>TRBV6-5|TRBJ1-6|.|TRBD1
CASTLGGKNSPLHF
TGTGCCAGCACGTTAGGGGGCAAAAATTCACCCCTCCACTTT
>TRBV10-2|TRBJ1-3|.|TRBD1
CASSSGTGFGNTIYF
TGCGCCAGCAGCTCCGGGACAGGGTTTGGAAACACCATATATTTT
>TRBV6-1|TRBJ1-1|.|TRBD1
CASSESGGLNTEAFF
TGTGCCAGCAGTGAATCAGGGGGCCTGAACACTGAAGCTTTCTTT
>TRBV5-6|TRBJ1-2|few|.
CASSLVGATNYGYTF
TGTGCCAGCAGCTTGGTGGGGGCTACTAACTATGGCTACACCTTC
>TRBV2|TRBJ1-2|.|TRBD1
CASSKDRNYGYTF
TGTGCCAGCAGTAAGGACAGGAACTATGGCTACACCTTC
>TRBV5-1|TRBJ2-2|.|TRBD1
CASSWTGADVDGELFF
TGCGCCAGCAGCTGGACAGGGGCAGATGTCGACGGGGAGCTGTTTTTT
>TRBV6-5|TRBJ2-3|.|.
CASRPLLAGADTQYF
TGTGCCAGCCGCCCGTTACTAGCTGGGGCAGATACGCAGTATTTT
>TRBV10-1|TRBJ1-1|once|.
CASSENQGNTEAFF
TGCGCCAGCAGTGAGAACCAGGGGAACACTGAAGCTTTCTTT
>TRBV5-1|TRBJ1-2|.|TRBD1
CASSLAAGGYYGYTF
TGCGCCAGCAGCTTGGCGGCAGGGGGCTACTATGGCTACACCTTC
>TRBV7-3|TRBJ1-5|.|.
CASSASKGQPQHF
TGTGCCAGCAGCGCCTCCAAGGGGCAGCCCCAGCATTTT
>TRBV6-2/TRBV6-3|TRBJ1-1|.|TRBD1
CASSLPPDRGLSPEAFF
TGTGCCAGCAGCTTGCCCCCCGACAGGGGGCTTAGCCCTGAAGCTTTCTTT
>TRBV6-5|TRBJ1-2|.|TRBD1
CASSLDRGDGYTF
TGTGCCAGCAGCCTTGACAGGGGTGATGGCTACACCTTC
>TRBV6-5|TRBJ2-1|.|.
CASSQRLQGGEQFF
TGTGCCAGCAGTCAAAGGTTGCAGGGGGGTGAGCAGTTCTTC
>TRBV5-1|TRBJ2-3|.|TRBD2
CASSFSGGAGRDTQYF
TGCGCCAGCAGCTTTAGCGGGGGGGCGGGTCGAGATACGCAGTATTTT
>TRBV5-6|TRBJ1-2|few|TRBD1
CASRRGQPSYGYTF
TGTGCCAGCAGGAGGGGACAGCCCTCCTATGGCTACACCTTC
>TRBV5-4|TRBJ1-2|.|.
CASSLDAKPNYGYTF
TGTGCCAGCAGCTTGGATGCCAAGCCTAACTATGGCTACACCTTC
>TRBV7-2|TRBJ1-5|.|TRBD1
CASSIDRVDQPQHF
TGTGCCAGCAGCATAGACAGGGTTGATCAGCCCCAGCATTTT
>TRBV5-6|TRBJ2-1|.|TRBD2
CASSLRAGLYNEQFF
TGTGCCAGCAGCCTAAGAGCGGGACTCTACAATGAGCAGTTCTTC
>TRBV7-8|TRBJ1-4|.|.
CASSGSSRGMRGFNEKLFF
TGTGCCAGCAGCGGTAGCAGTAGGGGGATGCGGGGGTTTAATGAAAAACTGTTTTTT
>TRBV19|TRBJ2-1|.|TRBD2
CATAGLAGVNEQFF
TGTGCCACAGCCGGACTAGCGGGAGTTAATGAGCAGTTCTTC
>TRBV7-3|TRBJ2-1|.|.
CASSLSVGASYLQFF
TGTGCCAGCAGCTTATCGGTGGGAGCCAGCTATCTGCAGTTCTTC
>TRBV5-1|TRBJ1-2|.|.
CASSLGTGRGHGYTF
TGCGCCAGCAGCTTGGGTACAGGAAGAGGTCATGGCTACACCTTC
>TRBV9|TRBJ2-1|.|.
CASSVGGDEQFF
TGTGCCAGCAGCGTAGGGGGAGATGAGCAGTTCTTC
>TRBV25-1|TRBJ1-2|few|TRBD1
CASSELLLDRPTF
TGTGCCAGCAGTGAATTGCTATTGGACAGGCCCACCTTC
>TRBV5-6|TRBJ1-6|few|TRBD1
CASSLRTGVSNSPLHF
TGTGCCAGCAGCTTACGGACAGGGGTATCGAATTCACCCCTCCACTTT
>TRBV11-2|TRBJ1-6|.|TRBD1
CASSPRDRGANSPLHF
TGTGCCAGCAGCCCACGGGACAGGGGAGCTAATTCACCCCTCCACTTT
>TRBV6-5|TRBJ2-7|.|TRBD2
CASSSPGREQYF
TGTGCCAGCAGTTCCCCCGGGAGGGAGCAGTACTTC
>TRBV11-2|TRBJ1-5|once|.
CASSSDTGARRGQPQHF
TGTGCCAGCAGCTCCGATACGGGAGCAAGACGGGGTCAGCCCCAGCATTTT
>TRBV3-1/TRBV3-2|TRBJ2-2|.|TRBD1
CASSLGGTGHGELFF
TGTGCCAGCAGCCTGGGGGGGACAGGGCACGGGGAGCTGTTTTTT
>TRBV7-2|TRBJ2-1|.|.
CASSLAGVGNNEQFF
TGTGCCAGCAGCTTAGCCGGGGTTGGGAACAATGAGCAGTTCTTC
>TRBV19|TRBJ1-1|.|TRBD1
CASAGTGITEAFF
TGTGCCAGTGCCGGGACAGGGATCACTGAAGCTTTCTTT
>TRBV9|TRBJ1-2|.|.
CASSALTAGRGNYGYTF
TGTGCCAGCAGCGCCCTCACCGCTGGAAGGGGTAACTATGGCTACACCTTC
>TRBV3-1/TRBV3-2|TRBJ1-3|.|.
CASSQDNSWRGNTIYF
TGTGCCAGCAGCCAAGATAACAGTTGGAGGGGAAACACCATATATTTT